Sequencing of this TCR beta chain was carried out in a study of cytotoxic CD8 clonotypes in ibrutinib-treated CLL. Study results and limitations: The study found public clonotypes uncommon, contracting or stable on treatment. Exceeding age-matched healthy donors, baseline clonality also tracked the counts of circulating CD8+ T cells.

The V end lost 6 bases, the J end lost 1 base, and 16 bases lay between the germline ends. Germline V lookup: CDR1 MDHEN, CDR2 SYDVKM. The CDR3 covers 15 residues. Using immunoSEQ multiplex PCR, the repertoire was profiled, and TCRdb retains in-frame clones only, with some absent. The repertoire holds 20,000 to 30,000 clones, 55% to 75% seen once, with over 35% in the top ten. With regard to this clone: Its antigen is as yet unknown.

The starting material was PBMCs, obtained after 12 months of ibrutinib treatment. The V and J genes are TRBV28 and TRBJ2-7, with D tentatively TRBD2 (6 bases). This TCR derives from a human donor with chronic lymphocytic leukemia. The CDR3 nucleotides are TGTGCCAGCAGAGAGGAACCGGGACTTTCCTACGAGCAGTACTTC. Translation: CASREEPGLSYEQYF.